The clone carrying this TCR beta chain appeared a few times. Antigen specificity is unknown. The data were taken from a study of blood T cells in healthy people across ages. Study findings and constraints: Percentage of naive T cells showed a strong correlation with TCR beta diversity.

V was trimmed by 2 bases and J by 13 bases, leaving 14 bases between them. Germline-derived CDR1 and CDR2 are LGHNA and YSLEER. The CDR3 has 13 amino acids. A second PCR of 7 to 11 cycles used a sample-barcoded 5' primer and a J-beta primer mix. In TCRdb, the 5' RACE reads were re-called with MiXCR into one record per CDR3 protein. There are roughly 2 million distinct CDR3 sequences in the sample; just under 50% occur only once, and approximately 2% lies in the top ten. The gene calls are TRBV4-3 and TRBJ1-4, with a possible D match to TRBD1 (6 bases). The TCR was taken from a middle-aged woman in good health. Sequenced material: blood. CDR3 in amino acids: CASSQLQGWVLFF. The CDR3, as DNA: TGCGCCAGCAGCCAACTACAGGGATGGGTACTGTTTTTT.